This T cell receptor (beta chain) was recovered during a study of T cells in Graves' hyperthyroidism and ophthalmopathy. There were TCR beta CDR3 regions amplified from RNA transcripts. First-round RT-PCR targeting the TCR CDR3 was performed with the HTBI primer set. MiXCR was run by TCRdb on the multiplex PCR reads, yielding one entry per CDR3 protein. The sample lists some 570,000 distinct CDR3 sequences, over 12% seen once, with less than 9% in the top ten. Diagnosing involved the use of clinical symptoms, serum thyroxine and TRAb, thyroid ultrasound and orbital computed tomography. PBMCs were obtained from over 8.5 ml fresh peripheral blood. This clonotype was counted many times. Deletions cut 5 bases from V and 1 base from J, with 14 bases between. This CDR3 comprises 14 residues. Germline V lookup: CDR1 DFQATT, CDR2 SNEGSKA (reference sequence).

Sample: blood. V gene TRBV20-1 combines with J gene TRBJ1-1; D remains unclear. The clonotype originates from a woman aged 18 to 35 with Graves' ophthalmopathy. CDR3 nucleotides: TGCAGTGCTCCCGAGATAGCGACGAACACTGAAGCTTTCTTT. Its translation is CSAPEIATNTEAFF.